This is a list of T cell receptor beta chains from one sample in a study of cytomegalovirus exposure and HLA in healthy donors. Method: immunoSEQ multiplex PCR; TCRdb's copy keeps in-frame clones and lacks some. This table holds 140,000 to 150,000 clones. What was sequenced was PBMCs. The receptors shown here come from a woman aged 45 to 65 in good health and CMV-seronegative. The CDR3 runs from the conserved cysteine through the conserved F or W. The D gene is left open where the match is weak.

TRBJ2-1	TRBD1	TRBV28	CATRQGGYNEQFF	TGTGCCACACGACAGGGGGGTTACAATGAGCAGTTCTTC
TRBJ1-1	TRBD1	TRBV5-1	CASSGDRGLAMGTEAFF	TGCGCCAGCAGCGGGGACAGGGGCCTCGCTATGGGCACTGAAGCTTTCTTT
TRBJ1-5	-	TRBV28	CASSISGQPQHF	TGTGCCAGCAGTATTTCGGGGCAGCCCCAGCATTTT
TRBJ1-5	-	TRBV19	CASRPFGQLNQPQHF	TGTGCCAGTAGGCCTTTCGGACAGTTGAATCAGCCCCAGCATTTT
TRBJ1-3	-	TRBV4-2	CASSYKLEGAGNTIYF	TGTGCCAGCAGTTACAAGCTTGAAGGAGCTGGAAACACCATATATTTT
TRBJ2-3	-	TRBV28	CASSTGGHTDTQYF	TGTGCCAGCAGTACCGGGGGGCACACAGATACGCAGTATTTT
TRBJ2-7	TRBD1	TRBV27	CASSFLDRAYEQYF	TGTGCCAGCAGTTTCCTGGACAGGGCCTACGAGCAGTACTTC
TRBJ2-2	TRBD1	TRBV27	CASRETGMNTGELFF	TGTGCCAGCAGAGAGACAGGGATGAACACCGGGGAGCTGTTTTTT
TRBJ2-7	TRBD2	TRBV2	CASCYTSGGSGEQYF	TGTGCCAGCTGTTACACTAGCGGGGGGTCTGGCGAGCAGTACTTC
TRBJ1-2	TRBD1	TRBV7-9	CASSFSTGLDGYTF	TGTGCCAGCAGCTTTTCGACAGGGTTGGATGGCTACACCTTC
TRBJ1-2	TRBD1	TRBV2	CASSGTGGTPYTF	TGTGCCAGCAGCGGGACAGGGGGCACCCCGTACACCTTC
TRBJ1-1	-	TRBV29-1	CSGSGYGNTEAFF	TGCAGCGGGTCAGGGTATGGGAACACTGAAGCTTTCTTT
TRBJ2-1	TRBD2	TRBV9	CASSSRGGSNEQFF	TGTGCCAGCAGCTCCCGGGGGGGTAGCAATGAGCAGTTCTTC
TRBJ1-2	-	TRBV15	CATSSTPTGPHYGYTF	TGTGCCACCAGCTCAACCCCCACAGGGCCCCACTATGGCTACACCTTC
TRBJ2-5	TRBD2	TRBV9	CASSVGLAGRETQYF	TGTGCCAGCAGCGTAGGGCTAGCGGGGAGGGAGACCCAGTACTTC
TRBJ2-7	-	TRBV7-2	CASSLGHSRDNYEQYF	TGTGCCAGCAGCTTAGGGCACTCTCGGGACAACTACGAGCAGTACTTC
TRBJ1-2	-	TRBV4-1	CASSPSGSLGGYTF	TGCGCCAGCAGCCCGTCCGGGAGTCTTGGGGGCTACACCTTC
TRBJ2-7	-	TRBV5-4	CASSLVPPSYGSYEQYF	TGTGCCAGCAGCTTGGTGCCGCCTTCGTACGGGTCCTACGAGCAGTACTTC
TRBJ2-5	TRBD2	TRBV5-6	CASSPGGGGKETQYF	TGTGCCAGCAGCCCCGGGGGGGGAGGGAAAGAGACCCAGTACTTC
TRBJ1-5	-	TRBV28	CASRWGGNQPQHF	TGTGCCAGCAGATGGGGGGGCAATCAGCCCCAGCATTTT
TRBJ2-5	TRBD1	TRBV10-2	CASSEPGQGGETQYF	TGCGCCAGCAGTGAGCCGGGACAGGGAGGGGAGACCCAGTACTTC
TRBJ1-2	-	TRBV5-1	CASSLAVEGGGYTF	TGCGCCAGCAGCTTGGCCGTGGAGGGAGGAGGCTACACCTTC
TRBJ1-5	TRBD1	TRBV6-1	CAGRTGDQPQHF	TGTGCCGGCCGGACAGGGGATCAGCCCCAGCATTTT
TRBJ1-1	TRBD1	TRBV19	CASSITGATEAFF	TGTGCCAGTAGTATTACAGGGGCTACTGAAGCTTTCTTT
TRBJ2-1	-	TRBV5-6	CASSLANAGNEQFF	TGTGCCAGCAGCTTGGCCAACGCGGGGAATGAGCAGTTCTTC
TRBJ2-7	TRBD1	TRBV6-5	CASSYAPGQGAEQYF	TGTGCCAGCAGTTACGCCCCCGGACAGGGGGCCGAGCAGTACTTC